This paragraph reports one TCR beta chain. Its antigen remains undetermined. Base qualities are missing; no much larger clone stands one base away. Receptor amplification or capture employed the immunoSEQ multiplex PCR assay. The table comes from immuneACCESS by way of TCRdb, which keeps in-frame sequences with V and J called. Part of the clones is missing from these tables; in studies checked, under half for an unresolved V gene and the rest for unknown reasons. This sample holds about 81,000 clones; approximately 92% were observed only once. Of the sample, around 1.4% falls within the top ten clones. This record belongs to a study of T cell changes during pregnancy in multiple sclerosis (dated by TCRdb to about 2019). A note on the overall study: In women with multiple sclerosis, the researchers looked at how the T cell repertoire shifted as pregnancy progressed.

A distance of 15 bases separates the germline ends of V and J, which lose 3 bases and 6 bases respectively. Based on the germline V gene, the CDR1 and CDR2 sequences are SGDLS and YYNGEE. There are 14 amino acids in the CDR3, from cysteine to phenylalanine inclusive. Only CDR3 DNA remains: 42 bases, in frame from the first base. Material: peripheral blood, obtained in the third trimester of pregnancy. This sequence was found in a female donor in good health, enrolled as a control in a pregnancy study. The chain is made from TRBV9 and TRBJ1-1; TRBD1 might be the D gene, on 6 matching bases. The encoded CDR3 is CASSGGGRGPEAFF. The bases are TGTGCCAGCAGCGGGGGGGGCAGGGGCCCTGAAGCTTTCTTT.